The T cell receptor beta chain described here comes from a study of shared clonotypes between healthy human individuals. Using immunoSEQ multiplex PCR, the repertoire was profiled, and TCRdb retains in-frame clones only, with some absent. The table shows more than 400,000 clones, with almost 97% occurring only once. Every one of the donors was a Caucasian adult that lived in Nashville, Tennessee. V shed 5 bases, J shed 3 bases, and the junction held 10 bases outside the gene matches. The germline CDR1 and CDR2 sequences are MDHEN and SYDVKM. The CDR3 loop spans 17 amino acids. The TCR sequence derives from a woman in her twenties or thirties in good health. Material: naive CD4+ T cells sorted from blood. The subset was: CD45RA+ positively selected. The chain links TRBV28 to TRBJ2-2; 9 bases align to TRBD1. Here the CDR3 DNA reads TGTGCCAGCAGTCGAAAAGGGGGGACAGGGTACACCGGGGAGCTGTTTTTT. Protein: CASSRKGGTGYTGELFF.